Listed below are T cell receptor beta chains from one sample, sequenced in a study of response to subunit inactivated influenza vaccine. TCRdb reprocessed the RT-PCR reads via MiXCR and lists one record per CDR3 protein. Of approximately 530,000 distinct CDR3 sequences detected, about 7.2% appear once; the ten largest clones hold around 13%. This specimen was PBMCs from blood, taken less than 25 months after vaccination. The receptors originated from a man between 50 and 75 years old who received an inactivated influenza vaccine. Both conserved end residues are part of each CDR3. D genes are given only for firm matches. For some rows the clone size is stated as once, few or many, or as a class when expanded; others skip it.

J | D | size | V | CDR3 | DNA
TRBJ2-3 | TRBD2 | few | TRBV7-9 | CASSSPLAASTDTQYF | TGTGCCAGCAGCTCCCCCCTAGCGGCCAGCACAGATACGCAGTATTTT
TRBJ1-2 | . | . | TRBV6-1 | CASRAGTAPYGYTF | TGTGCCAGCAGAGCAGGGACGGCACCCTATGGCTACACCTTC
TRBJ2-5 | TRBD2 | few | TRBV7-2 | CASSLARGSGGPGETQYF | TGTGCCAGCAGCTTAGCGCGGGGTAGCGGGGGGCCGGGGGAGACCCAGTACTTC
TRBJ2-7 | TRBD1 | few | TRBV6-5 | CASSYFVGQSNEQYF | TGTGCCAGCAGTTACTTTGTGGGACAGAGCAACGAGCAGTACTTC
TRBJ2-2 | TRBD2 | few | TRBV7-6 | CASSPAPRTSDPGELFF | TGTGCCAGCAGCCCGGCGCCCAGGACTAGCGACCCCGGGGAGCTGTTTTTT
TRBJ2-1 | . | . | TRBV3-1 | CASSKDRGTLAGSNEQFF | TGTGCCTCCAGCAAGGATAGGGGTACGCTAGCTGGGTCTAATGAGCAGTTCTTC
TRBJ2-3 | . | few | TRBV20-1 | CSSPILAPTDTQYF | TGCAGCTCCCCTATTTTAGCGCCCACAGATACGCAGTATTTT
TRBJ2-1 | TRBD1 | few | TRBV11-2 | CASSLWTGHEQFF | TGTGCCAGCAGCTTATGGACAGGCCATGAGCAGTTCTTC
TRBJ2-3 | . | . | TRBV11-2 | CASKREALGTDTQYF | TGTGCCTCGAAGAGGGAGGCCTTAGGCACAGATACGCAGTATTTT
TRBJ2-5 | . | few | TRBV20-1 | CSAPTGARETQYF | TGCAGTGCCCCGACGGGGGCACGGGAGACCCAGTACTTC
TRBJ2-3 | . | . | TRBV7-2 | CASRNRVDDTDTQYF | TGTGCCAGCAGAAATCGAGTTGATGACACAGATACGCAGTATTTT